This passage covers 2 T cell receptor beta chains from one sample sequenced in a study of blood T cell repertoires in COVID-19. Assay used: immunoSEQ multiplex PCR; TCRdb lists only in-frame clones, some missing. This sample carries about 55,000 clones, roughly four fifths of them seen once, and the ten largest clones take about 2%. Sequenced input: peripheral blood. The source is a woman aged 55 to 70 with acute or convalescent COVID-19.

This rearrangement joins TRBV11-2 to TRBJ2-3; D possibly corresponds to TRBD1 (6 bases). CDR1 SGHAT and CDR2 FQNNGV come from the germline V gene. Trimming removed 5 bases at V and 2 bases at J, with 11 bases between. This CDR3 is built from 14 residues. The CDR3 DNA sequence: TGTGCCAGCAGCGTCGGACAGAACACAGATACGCAGTATTTT. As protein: CASSVGQNTDTQYF.

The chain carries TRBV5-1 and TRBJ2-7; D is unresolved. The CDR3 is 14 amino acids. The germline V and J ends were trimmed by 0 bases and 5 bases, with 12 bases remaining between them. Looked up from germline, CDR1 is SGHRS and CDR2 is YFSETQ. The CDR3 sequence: CASSLVRSRDEQYF. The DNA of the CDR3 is TGCGCCAGCAGCTTGGTCCGTAGTCGGGACGAGCAGTACTTC.